This note documents a single T cell receptor (beta chain) sequence. The data stem from a study of cytomegalovirus exposure and HLA in healthy donors. PCR employed 60 Vbeta and 13 Jbeta primers. Repertoires were generated with immunoSEQ multiplex PCR, while TCRdb's copy carries only in-frame clones and drops some. This table holds roughly 100,000 clones, about 80% found once. Germline-derived CDR1 and CDR2 are KGHSH and LQKENI. The ends were cut back, 2 bases at V and 4 bases at J, with 8 bases in the middle. This CDR3 comprises 13 residues. This rearrangement joins TRBV18 to TRBJ1-1; D gene uncertain. The TCR was taken from a female donor in good health and CMV-seropositive. Sequencing used PBMCs. The CDR3 nucleotides read TGTGCCAGCTCACCAACATATACCACTGAAGCTTTCTTT. The encoded protein is CASSPTYTTEAFF. The full variable domain, its missing parts supplied by reference TRBV18 and TRBJ1-1, is NAGVMQNPRHLVRRRGQEARLRCSPMKGHSHVYWYRQLPEEGLKFMVYLQKENIIDESGMPKERFSAEFPKEGPSILRIQQVVRGDSAAYFCASSPTYTTEAFFGQGTRLTVV.